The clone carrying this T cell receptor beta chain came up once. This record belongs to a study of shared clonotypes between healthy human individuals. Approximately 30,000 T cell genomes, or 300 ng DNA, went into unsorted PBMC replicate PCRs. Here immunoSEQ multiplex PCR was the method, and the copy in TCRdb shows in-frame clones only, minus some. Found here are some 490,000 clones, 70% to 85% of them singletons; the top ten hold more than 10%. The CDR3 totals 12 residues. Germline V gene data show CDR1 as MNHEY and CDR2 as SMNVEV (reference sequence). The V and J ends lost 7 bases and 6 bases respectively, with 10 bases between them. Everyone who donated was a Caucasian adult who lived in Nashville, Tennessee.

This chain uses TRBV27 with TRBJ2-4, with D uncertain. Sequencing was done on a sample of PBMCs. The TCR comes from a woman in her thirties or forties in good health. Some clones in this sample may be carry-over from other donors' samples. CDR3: CASTEPRNIQYF. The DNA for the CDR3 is TGTGCCAGCACCGAACCACGAAACATTCAGTACTTC.